The 17 T cell receptor beta chains reported below all come from one sample, sequenced in a study of tumor-infiltrating lymphocytes in primary liver carcinoma. Germline DNA was also extracted, and blood RNA derived from unsorted whole blood. TCR beta cDNA came from roughly 0.45 ug total RNA, primed with a constant-region primer. Investigators got TCR beta libraries out of three nested multiplex PCR rounds, done with slightly modified ARM-PCR. Rounds one and two of PCR, each of roughly 11 cycles, were primed with TRBV1-TRBV30 forward primers and a C-beta reverse primer. One entry per CDR3 protein results from TCRdb running MiXCR on the multiplex PCR reads. The sample has 310,000 or so distinct CDR3 sequences, roughly two thirds seen once. Sequencing was done on a sample of peripheral blood. These receptors came from a man in his forties or fifties with primary liver carcinoma and hepatitis B virus infection.

This clonotype appeared a few times. The junction and the germline gene differ at one end; a read error may be behind it. The chain couples TRBV10-3 to TRBJ2-7, with D hard to call. From germline, CDR1 is ENHRY and CDR2 SYGVKD. The CDR3 totals 13 residues. CDR3 coding DNA: TGTGCCATCAGTGAGTCGTTGGTGCACGAGCATTACTTC. It encodes CAISESLVHEHYF.

This clonotype has only a few counts. This chain connects TRBV10-3 to TRBJ2-1; 10 nucleotides line up with TRBD2. Looked up from germline, CDR1 is ENHRY and CDR2 is SYGVKD. V was clipped by 10 bases and J by 6 bases; unmatched bases: 6. This CDR3 comprises 13 residues. The CDR3 DNA reads as TGTGCCACTAAGCGGGAGGGGAGCAATGAGCAGTTCTTC. Its translation: CATKREGSNEQFF.

On this clonotype itself: One base away lies a much larger clone, so this may be a sequencing read error. This rearrangement joins TRBV29-1 to TRBJ2-5; D tentatively reads TRBD1 or TRBD2 (5 bases each). V was pared by 6 bases and J by 5 bases, with 25 bases between. This CDR3 is 16 amino acids long. Germline CDR1 reads SQVTM; CDR2 reads ANQGSEA. The CDR3 DNA is TGCAGCGTCGATAGCCCCGAGAGGGGCGGAGTGGAGACCCAGTACTTC. This gives the protein CSVDSPERGGVETQYF.

On this clonotype itself: This sequence may be a read error, since a much larger clone differs from it by one base. V and J are TRBV6-5 and TRBJ2-5; 8 nucleotides match TRBD1. From germline, CDR1 is MNHEY and CDR2 SVGAGI. The CDR3 is made up of 14 amino acids. CDR3 in amino acids: CANSYGTGQETQYF. CDR3 nucleotides: TGTGCCAACAGTTATGGGACAGGCCAAGAGACCCAGTACTTC.

This clonotype was seen once. This clone may be a read error of a much larger clone one base away. The chain recombines TRBV13 with TRBJ1-2; D possibly corresponds to TRBD1 (5 bases). The CDR3 has 16 residues. The germline gives CDR1 PRHDT, CDR2 FYEKMQ (reference sequence). For the CDR3, the DNA is TGTGCCAGCAGCTTAAGTCCCCGGAGCCAGGGCTATGGCTGCACCTTC. Protein product: CASSLSPRSQGYGCTF.

This clonotype has just one count. One end of the junction varies from germline; a read error may be responsible. The rearrangement uses TRBV11-2 and TRBJ2-1, with D unclear. CDR1 and CDR2 from the germline V gene are SGHAT and FQNNGV. This CDR3 has 16 residues. The CDR3 region is CTSTPYTSYQDNEQFF. Written as DNA, the CDR3 is TGTACCAGCACCCCATATACATCTTACCAAGACAATGAGCAGTTCTTC.

A single count supports this clonotype. The rearrangement uses TRBV25-1 and TRBJ2-2, with 12 bases that match TRBD1. From germline, CDR1 is MGHDK and CDR2 SYGVNS. The V and J ends lost 5 bases and 3 bases, in that order; junction bases with no gene match: 22. CDR3 length equals 22 residues. Written as DNA, the CDR3 is TGTGCCAGCAGTTTACCCCCCGGGACAGGGGGCGTAGGACACCGGGACACCGGGGAGCTGTTTTTT. Its protein is CASSLPPGTGGVGHRDTGELFF.

In regard to this clonotype: An end of the junction does not agree with germline; a read error may underlie this. V and J are TRBV6-5 and TRBJ2-7, with D unresolved. Germline CDR1 reads MNHEY; CDR2 reads SVGAGI. This CDR3 is 15 amino acids long. For the CDR3, the DNA is TGTGCCAGCAGTTACCGACATGGCTACTCCTACGATCAGTACTTC. It is translated as CASSYRHGYSYDQYF.

This rearrangement joins TRBV9 to TRBJ2-1; D call uncertain. Germline lookup yields CDR1 SGDLS and CDR2 YYNGEE. The V end was cut by 3 bases, the J end by 6 bases, with 10 bases between. This CDR3 has 13 amino acids. CDR3 DNA sequence: TGTGCCAGCAGCGCCGCTTCCGCCAATGAGCAGTTCTTC. Protein product: CASSAASANEQFF.

The chain links TRBV5-4 to TRBJ2-7; 8 positions match TRBD2. The J segment lost 6 bases and the V segment lost 4 bases, leaving 15 bases of the junction unmatched. The CDR3 loop spans 16 amino acids. The V gene's germline CDR1 is SGHNT and CDR2 YYREEE (reference sequence). CDR3 coding DNA: TGTGCCAGCAGCGTGAAAATTCAGACAGCGGGGGCCGAGCAGTACTTC. It encodes CASSVKIQTAGAEQYF.

The genes are TRBV6-2 or TRBV6-3 and TRBJ2-3; TRBD2 matches at 7 bases. Germline V CDR1 and CDR2: MNHEY, SVGEGT. J lost 7 bases, V lost 2 bases, and 18 bases had no gene match. The CDR3 is 18 amino acids. The CDR3 bases are TGTGCCAGCAGTTACACCCTCGGACTAACGGGAGGTGCGAATACGCAGTATTTT. This translates into CASSYTLGLTGGANTQYF.

Worth noting for this clonotype: One base away lies a much larger clone, so this may be a sequencing read error. The V gene is TRBV10-3, the J gene TRBJ2-1, with 9 bases lining up with TRBD2. This CDR3 has 13 residues. Per germline, CDR1 ENHRY and CDR2 SYGVKD. CDR3 in DNA: TGTGCCATCAGTGGGACTAGCGTGGGTGAGCAGCTCTTC. Translated: CAISGTSVGEQLF.

Regarding this clonotype: A read error is possible here, since a much larger clone lies one base away. The final CDR3 position lacks the conserved phenylalanine or tryptophan, pointing to a likely read error. The chain has TRBV12-3 or TRBV12-4 and TRBJ2-7; TRBD1 aligns across 7 bases. The V and J ends lost 4 bases and 4 bases, in that order; junction bases with no gene match: 10. The CDR3 runs to 15 residues. CDR3 sequence reads: CASSWDSPSLYEQYS. CDR3 nucleotides: TGTGCCAGCAGTTGGGACAGCCCTAGCCTATACGAGCAGTACTCC.

The V gene is TRBV30, the J gene TRBJ2-3, with D maybe TRBD2 (6 bases). V gave up 3 bases and J gave up 4 bases, with 11 bases separating them. Germline loops: CDR1 GTSNPN, CDR2 SVGIG (reference sequence). The CDR3 runs 13 residues. The CDR3 loop reads CAWSAPGADTQYF. The CDR3 DNA follows: TGTGCCTGGAGCGCTCCGGGGGCAGATACGCAGTATTTT.

The rearrangement links TRBV11-2 to TRBJ2-7; D gene unclear. The CDR3 spans 13 residues. In germline, CDR1 is SGHAT, CDR2 FQNNGV. V lost 1 base and J 7 bases, leaving 11 bases between the germline ends. In DNA form, the CDR3 reads TGTGCCAGCAGCTTAGTTGGGCGGAGTGAGCAGTACTTC. Translation: CASSLVGRSEQYF.

This chain uses TRBV11-2 with TRBJ1-5; D is ambiguous. There are 13 residues in the CDR3. V was clipped by 0 bases and J by 7 bases, with 7 bases between them. Germline values: CDR1 SGHAT, CDR2 FQNNGV. CDR3 nucleotides: TGTGCCAGCAGCTTAGATCTTGGGCAGCCCCAGCATTTT. This codes for CASSLDLGQPQHF.

With respect to this clonotype: A much larger clone is a single base away; this may be a read error. This sequence joins TRBV6-2 or TRBV6-3 and TRBJ2-1, with 10 bases that match TRBD2. The CDR3 loop spans 15 amino acids. Germline CDR1 reads MNHEY; CDR2 reads SVGEGT. The CDR3 DNA reads as TGTTCCAGCAGTTACCAGCGGGAGGGCCCGAATGAGCAGTTCTTC. This codes for CSSSYQREGPNEQFF.